Sequencing of this T cell receptor beta chain was carried out in a study of cytotoxic CD8 clonotypes in ibrutinib-treated CLL. As for the study in general: With a range of 6 to 36, the median treatment time before response samples were taken was more than nine months. Mean yields were approximately 260,000 productive templates and 80,000 to 95,000 productive rearrangements per sample. Whole-study results and caveats: Baseline levels were approached again at progression, after clonality had risen at ibrutinib response. A difference in sampling times existed between sustained-remission and progressing patients.

The method was immunoSEQ multiplex PCR; TCRdb's version includes in-frame clones alone and lacks a portion of them. Seen here are approximately 150,000 clones, approximately 75% observed once, and the top ten hold less than 30%. With regard to this clone: Its antigen is as yet unknown.

This specimen consisted of PBMCs, obtained after 12 months of ibrutinib treatment. This TCR was sampled from a human donor with chronic lymphocytic leukemia.

CDR3: CAISETWEEQYF. CDR3 bases: TGTGCCATCAGTGAAACGTGGGAGGAGCAGTACTTC. The rearrangement links TRBV10-3 to TRBJ2-7; D might be TRBD2 (5 bases). Germline values: CDR1 ENHRY, CDR2 SYGVKD. The V end lost 3 bases, the J end lost 7 bases, and 10 bases lay between the germline ends. This CDR3 region has 12 residues.